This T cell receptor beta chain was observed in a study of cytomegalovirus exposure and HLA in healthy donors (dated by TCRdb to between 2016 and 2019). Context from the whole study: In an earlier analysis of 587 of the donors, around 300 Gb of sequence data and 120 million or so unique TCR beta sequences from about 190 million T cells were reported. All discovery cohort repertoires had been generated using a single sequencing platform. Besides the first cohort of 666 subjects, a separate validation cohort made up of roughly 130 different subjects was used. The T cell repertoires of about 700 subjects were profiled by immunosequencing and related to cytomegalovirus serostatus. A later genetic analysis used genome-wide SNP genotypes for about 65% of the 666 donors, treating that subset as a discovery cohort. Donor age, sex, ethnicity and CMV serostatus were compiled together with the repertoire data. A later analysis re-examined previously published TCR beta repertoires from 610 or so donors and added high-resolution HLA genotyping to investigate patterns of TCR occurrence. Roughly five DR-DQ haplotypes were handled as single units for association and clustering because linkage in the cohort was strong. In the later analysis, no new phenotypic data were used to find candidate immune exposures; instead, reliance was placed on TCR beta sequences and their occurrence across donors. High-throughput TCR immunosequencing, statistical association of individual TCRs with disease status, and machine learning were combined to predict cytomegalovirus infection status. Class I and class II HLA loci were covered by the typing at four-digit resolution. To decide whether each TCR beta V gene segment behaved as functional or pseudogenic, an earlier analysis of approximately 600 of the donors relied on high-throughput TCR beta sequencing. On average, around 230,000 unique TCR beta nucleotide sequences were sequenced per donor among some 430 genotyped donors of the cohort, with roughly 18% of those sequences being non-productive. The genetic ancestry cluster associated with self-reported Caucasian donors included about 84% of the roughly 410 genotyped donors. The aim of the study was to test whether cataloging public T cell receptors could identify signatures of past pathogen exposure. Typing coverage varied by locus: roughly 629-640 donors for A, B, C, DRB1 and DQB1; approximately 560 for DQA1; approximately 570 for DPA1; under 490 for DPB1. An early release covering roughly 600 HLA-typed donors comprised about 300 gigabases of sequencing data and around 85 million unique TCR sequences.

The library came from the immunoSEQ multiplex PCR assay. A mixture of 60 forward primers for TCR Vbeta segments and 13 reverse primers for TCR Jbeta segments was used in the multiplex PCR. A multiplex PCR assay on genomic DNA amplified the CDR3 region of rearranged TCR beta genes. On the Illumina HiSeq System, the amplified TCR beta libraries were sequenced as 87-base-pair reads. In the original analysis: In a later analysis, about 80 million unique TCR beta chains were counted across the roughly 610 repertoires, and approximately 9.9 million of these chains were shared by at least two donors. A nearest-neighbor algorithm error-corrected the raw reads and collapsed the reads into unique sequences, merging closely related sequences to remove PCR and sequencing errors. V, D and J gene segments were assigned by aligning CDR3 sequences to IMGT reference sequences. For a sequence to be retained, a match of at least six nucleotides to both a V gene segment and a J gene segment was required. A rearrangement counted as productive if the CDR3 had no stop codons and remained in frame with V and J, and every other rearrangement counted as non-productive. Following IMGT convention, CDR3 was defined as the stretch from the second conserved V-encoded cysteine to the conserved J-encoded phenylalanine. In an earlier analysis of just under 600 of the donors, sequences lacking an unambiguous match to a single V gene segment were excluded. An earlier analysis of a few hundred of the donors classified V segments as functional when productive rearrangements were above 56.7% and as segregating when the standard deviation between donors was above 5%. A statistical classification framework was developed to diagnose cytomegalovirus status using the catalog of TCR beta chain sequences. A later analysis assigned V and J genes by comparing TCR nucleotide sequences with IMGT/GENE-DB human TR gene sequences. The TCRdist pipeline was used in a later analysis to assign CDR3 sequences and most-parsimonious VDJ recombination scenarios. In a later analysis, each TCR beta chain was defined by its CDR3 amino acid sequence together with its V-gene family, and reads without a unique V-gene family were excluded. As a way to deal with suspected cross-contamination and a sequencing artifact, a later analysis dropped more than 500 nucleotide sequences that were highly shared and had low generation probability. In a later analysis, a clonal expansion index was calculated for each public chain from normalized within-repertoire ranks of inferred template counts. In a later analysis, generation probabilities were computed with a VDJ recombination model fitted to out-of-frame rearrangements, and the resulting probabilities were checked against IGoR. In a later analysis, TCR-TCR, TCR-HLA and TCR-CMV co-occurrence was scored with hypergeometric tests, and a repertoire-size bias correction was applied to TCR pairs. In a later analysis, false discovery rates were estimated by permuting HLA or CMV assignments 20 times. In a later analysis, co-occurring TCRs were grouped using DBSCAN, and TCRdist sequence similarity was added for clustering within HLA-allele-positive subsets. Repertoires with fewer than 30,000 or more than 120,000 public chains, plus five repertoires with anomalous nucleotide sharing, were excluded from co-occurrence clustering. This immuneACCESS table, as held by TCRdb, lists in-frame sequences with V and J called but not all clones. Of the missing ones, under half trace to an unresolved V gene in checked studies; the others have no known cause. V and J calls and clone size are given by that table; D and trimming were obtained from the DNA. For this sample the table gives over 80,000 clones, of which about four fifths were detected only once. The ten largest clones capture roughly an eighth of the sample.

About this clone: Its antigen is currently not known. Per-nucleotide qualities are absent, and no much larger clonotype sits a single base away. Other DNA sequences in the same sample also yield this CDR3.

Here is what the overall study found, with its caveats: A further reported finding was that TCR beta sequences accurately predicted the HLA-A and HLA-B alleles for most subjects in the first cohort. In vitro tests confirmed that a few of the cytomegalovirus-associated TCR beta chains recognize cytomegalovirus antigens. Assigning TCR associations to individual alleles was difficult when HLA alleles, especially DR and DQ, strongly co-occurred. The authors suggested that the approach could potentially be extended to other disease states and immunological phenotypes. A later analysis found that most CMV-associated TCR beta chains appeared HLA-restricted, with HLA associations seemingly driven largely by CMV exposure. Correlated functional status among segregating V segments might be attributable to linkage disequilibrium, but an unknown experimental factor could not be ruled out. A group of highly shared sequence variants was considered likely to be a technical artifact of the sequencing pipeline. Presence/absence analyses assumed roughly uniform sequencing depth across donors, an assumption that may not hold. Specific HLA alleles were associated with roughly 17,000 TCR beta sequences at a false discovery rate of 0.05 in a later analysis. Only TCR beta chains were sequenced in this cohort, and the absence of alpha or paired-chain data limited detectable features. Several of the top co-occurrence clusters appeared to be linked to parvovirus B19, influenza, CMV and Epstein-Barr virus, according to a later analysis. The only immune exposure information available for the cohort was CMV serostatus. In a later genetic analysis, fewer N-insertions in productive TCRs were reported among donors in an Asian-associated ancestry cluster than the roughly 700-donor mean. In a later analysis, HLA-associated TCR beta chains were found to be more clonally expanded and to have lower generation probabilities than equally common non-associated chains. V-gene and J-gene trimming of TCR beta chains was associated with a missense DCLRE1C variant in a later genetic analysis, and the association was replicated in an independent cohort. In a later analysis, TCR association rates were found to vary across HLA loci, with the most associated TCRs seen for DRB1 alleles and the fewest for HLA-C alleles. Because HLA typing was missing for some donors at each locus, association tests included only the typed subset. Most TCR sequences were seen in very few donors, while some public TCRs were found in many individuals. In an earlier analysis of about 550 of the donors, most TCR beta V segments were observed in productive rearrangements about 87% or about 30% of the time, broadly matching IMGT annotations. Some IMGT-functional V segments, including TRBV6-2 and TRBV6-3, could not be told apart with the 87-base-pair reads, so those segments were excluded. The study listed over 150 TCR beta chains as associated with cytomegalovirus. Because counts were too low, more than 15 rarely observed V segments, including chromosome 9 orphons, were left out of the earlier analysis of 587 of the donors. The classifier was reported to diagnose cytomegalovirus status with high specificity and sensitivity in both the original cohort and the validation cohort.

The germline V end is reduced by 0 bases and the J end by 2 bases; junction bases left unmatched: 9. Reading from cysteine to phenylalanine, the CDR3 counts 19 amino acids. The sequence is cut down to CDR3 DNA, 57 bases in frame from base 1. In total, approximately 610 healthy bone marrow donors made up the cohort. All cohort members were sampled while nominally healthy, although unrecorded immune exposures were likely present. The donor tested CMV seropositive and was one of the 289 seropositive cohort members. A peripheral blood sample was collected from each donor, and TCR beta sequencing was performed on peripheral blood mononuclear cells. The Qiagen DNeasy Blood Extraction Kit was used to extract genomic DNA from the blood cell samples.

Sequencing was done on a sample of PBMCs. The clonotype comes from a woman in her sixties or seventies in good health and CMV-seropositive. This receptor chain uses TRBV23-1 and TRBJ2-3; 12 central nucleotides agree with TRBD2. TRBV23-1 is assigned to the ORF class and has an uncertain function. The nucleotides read TGCGCCAGCAGTCAATCAGGGCTAGCGGGAGGGGGGCCCACAGATACGCAGTATTTT. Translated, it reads CASSQSGLAGGGPTDTQYF.